A single sample gave rise to the 25 T cell receptor beta chains below, sequenced in a study of OX40 agonist ivuxolimab in advanced cancers. TCRdb keeps only in-frame clones here, not all; method: immunoSEQ multiplex PCR. Of around 70,000 clones listed, roughly 83% were seen once; the top ten hold 5.5% to 8%. The sample consisted of CD4+ or CD8+ T cells sorted from blood, taken in a trial of the OX40 agonist ivuxolimab. Receptors originate from an adult with an advanced solid tumor such as melanoma, head and neck, liver or kidney cancer.

CDR3 coding DNA: TGTGCCATCAGTGATCCCGGGACTAGCGGGAAGGATGAGCAGTTCTTC. Translation: CAISDPGTSGKDEQFF. V is TRBV10-3 and J is TRBJ2-1; 13 bases align to TRBD2. Germline V CDR1 and CDR2: ENHRY, SYGVKD. V shed 3 bases and J 8 bases; nucleotides not matched to a gene: 7. The CDR3 is made up of 16 amino acids.

The J gene is TRBJ2-2, the V gene TRBV7-3; D uncertain. This CDR3 is built from 12 residues. Germline loops: CDR1 SGHTA, CDR2 FQGTGA. Between the trimmed V and J ends, which lost 8 bases and 0 bases, there was a span of 4 bases. CDR3 bases: TGTGCCAGCCAGGCGAACACCGGGGAGCTGTTTTTT. Its protein is CASQANTGELFF.

This clone was counted a few times. The CDR3 region is CASRLNTEAFF. CDR3 DNA sequence: TGTGCCAGCCGTCTGAACACTGAAGCTTTCTTT. The chain joins TRBV27 to TRBJ1-1, with D unresolved. Trimming shortened V by 8 bases and J by 0 bases, and 4 bases separated the two germline ends. In germline, CDR1 is MNHEY, CDR2 SMNVEV (reference sequence). The CDR3 spans 11 residues.

The chain combines TRBV10-3 with TRBJ2-1, with D unclear. Germline lookup yields CDR1 ENHRY and CDR2 SYGVKD. V was pared by 6 bases and J by 7 bases, with 16 bases between. The CDR3 length is 14 residues. In DNA form, the CDR3 reads TGTGCCATCAGCGAAGGAGAAAGGCGGAATGAGCAGTTCTTC. This codes for CAISEGERRNEQFF.

This chain links TRBV7-2 with TRBJ1-2; weak D call: TRBD1 (5 bases). Germline V gene lookup returns CDR1 SGHTA and CDR2 FQGNSA. The CDR3 extends over 13 amino acids. Between the trimmed V and J ends, which lost 1 base and 7 bases, there was a span of 10 bases. CDR3 DNA sequence: TGTGCCAGCAGCTTAGAGGGAGGGGCTGGCTACACCTTC. This gives the protein CASSLEGGAGYTF.

V gene TRBV5-5 combines with J gene TRBJ2-7; tentatively, D is TRBD1 (6 bases). Germline-derived CDR1 and CDR2 are SGHKS and YYEKEE (reference sequence). This CDR3 has 13 residues. Trimming left V 4 bases short and J 5 bases short, with 13 bases between. The CDR3 coding sequence is TGTGCCAGCAGCGAACAGGGTGACGACGAGCAGTACTTC. Translated: CASSEQGDDEQYF.

There are a few counts of this clone. The J gene is TRBJ2-2, the V gene TRBV7-2; D remains unclear. Germline assignment: CDR1 SGHTA and CDR2 FQGNSA. The CDR3 runs 16 residues. Trimming took 7 bases from V and 1 from J, leaving 16 bases between them. Written as DNA, the CDR3 is TGTGCCAGCACCCCTGGCCGCTGGGGGAACACCGGGGAGCTGTTTTTT. It is translated as CASTPGRWGNTGELFF.

V gene TRBV7-2 combines with J gene TRBJ1-6, with a possible D match to TRBD1 (6 bases). The germline CDR1 and CDR2 sequences are SGHTA and FQGNSA. V shed 5 bases and J shed 0 bases, with 17 bases lying between them. The CDR3 covers 18 residues. CDR3 protein: CASSLWTVPSSYNSPLHF. CDR3 DNA: TGTGCCAGCAGCCTTTGGACAGTCCCAAGCTCCTATAATTCACCCCTCCACTTT. Complete variable domain (other parts from reference TRBV7-2 and TRBJ1-6): GAGVSQSPSNKVTEKGKDVELRCDPISGHTALYWYRQSLGQGLEFLIYFQGNSAPDKSGLPSDRFSAERTGGSVSTLTIQRTQQEDSAVYLCASSLWTVPSSYNSPLHFGNGTRLTVT.

V and J are TRBV7-2 and TRBJ1-4, with TRBD1 matching over 11 bases. This CDR3 spans 16 amino acids. Germline V gives CDR1 SGHTA, CDR2 FQGNSA. J was trimmed by 7 bases and V by 4 bases; bases with no gene match: 8. CDR3 nucleotide sequence: TGTGCCAGCAGCTGGAGGGAGGGGACAGGGGGTGAAAAACTGTTTTTT. Amino acid sequence: CASSWREGTGGEKLFF.

V usage is TRBV6-1 and J usage is TRBJ1-1; no clear D gene. Trimming cost V 5 bases and J 7 bases, with 17 bases left between them. The V gene's germline CDR1 is MNHNS and CDR2 SASEGT. The CDR3 length is 14 residues. This CDR3 reads CASSPRSGFFEAFF. The CDR3 nucleotides are TGTGCCAGCAGTCCCCGTTCGGGGTTTTTTGAAGCTTTCTTT.

This sequence joins TRBV5-4 and TRBJ2-7, with unresolved D. V was cut by 6 bases and J by 1 base, with 11 bases left in between. Germline-derived CDR1 and CDR2 are SGHNT and YYREEE (reference sequence). The CDR3 length is 13 residues. The chain's CDR3 is CASNSLGSYEQYF. For the CDR3, the DNA is TGTGCCAGCAACAGCCTCGGATCCTACGAGCAGTACTTC.

This chain links TRBV7-9 with TRBJ2-1; D not certain. Germline CDR1 SEHNR, CDR2 FQNEAQ (reference sequence). V lost 8 bases and J 5 bases, leaving 7 bases between the germline ends. This CDR3 spans 11 amino acids. CDR3 DNA: TGTGCCAGCCTTAGGGACAATGAGCAGTTCTTC. Translation: CASLRDNEQFF.

The V gene is TRBV7-3, the J gene TRBJ1-2; D gene uncertain. Germline V gene sequence: CDR1 SGHTA, CDR2 FQGTGA. Between the trimmed V and J ends, which lost 5 bases and 6 bases, there was a span of 16 bases. The CDR3 totals 14 residues. CDR3 sequence: CASSPGRSLDGYTF. Here the CDR3 DNA reads TGTGCCAGCAGCCCAGGTAGGTCTTTAGATGGCTACACCTTC. Drawing the rest from reference TRBV7-3 and TRBJ1-2, the complete variable domain is GAGVSQTPSNKVTEKGKYVELRCDPISGHTALYWYRQSLGQGPEFLIYFQGTGAADDSGLPNDRFFAVRPEGSVSTLKIQRTERGDSAVYLCASSPGRSLDGYTFGSGTRLTVV.

The chain recombines TRBV7-9 with TRBJ2-7; 9 bases match TRBD1. Germline-derived CDR1 and CDR2 are SEHNR and FQNEAQ (reference sequence). This CDR3 contains 14 residues. Germline trimming cut 5 bases from V and 5 bases from J; bases unmatched to any gene: 7. In DNA form, the CDR3 reads TGTGCCAGCAGCGAACGACAGGGGGAAAACGAGCAGTACTTC. It codes for CASSERQGENEQYF.

V is TRBV5-1 and J is TRBJ1-1, with D maybe TRBD1 (5 bases). This CDR3 is 15 amino acids long. CDR1 and CDR2 from the germline V gene are SGHRS and YFSETQ. Trimming pared 1 base from V and 1 base from J, leaving 11 bases between. Here the CDR3 DNA reads TGCGCCAGCAGCTTGATCTCTGGGACGAACACTGAAGCTTTCTTT. Protein sequence: CASSLISGTNTEAFF. The full variable domain, its missing parts supplied by reference TRBV5-1 and TRBJ1-1, is KAGVTQTPRYLIKTRGQQVTLSCSPISGHRSVSWYQQTPGQGLQFLFEYFSETQRNKGNFPGRFSGRQFSNSRSEMNVSTLELGDSALYLCASSLISGTNTEAFFGQGTRLTVV.

The V call is TRBV4-3, the J call TRBJ1-2; D is perhaps TRBD1 (6 bases). The CDR3 is made up of 16 amino acids. Germline CDR1 is LGHNA and CDR2 is YSLEER. The germline V and J ends were trimmed by 0 bases and 9 bases, with 20 bases remaining between them. The CDR3 bases are TGCGCCAGCAGCCAAGAAAGGGACACTCCCGGAGGGCGCTACACCTTC. It codes for CASSQERDTPGGRYTF.

The J gene is TRBJ1-2, the V gene TRBV11-3; 8 nucleotides match TRBD1. This CDR3 is built from 15 residues. Per the germline V gene, CDR1 is SGHNT and CDR2 is YENEEA. Trimming removed 5 bases from V and 6 bases from J; junction bases left unmatched: 11. In DNA, the CDR3 is TGTGCCAGCAGCCGCCTCGGGACAGGCTCGAATGGCTACACCTTC. Translation gives CASSRLGTGSNGYTF.

The chain links TRBV7-9 to TRBJ1-6; unclear D gene. The germline CDR1 and CDR2 sequences are SEHNR and FQNEAQ (reference sequence). The CDR3 spans 14 residues. The V and J ends lost 1 base and 12 bases respectively, with 13 bases between them. CDR3 DNA: TGTGCCAGCAGCTTAGGCGGACGGCTCGAACCCCTCCACTTT. This codes for CASSLGGRLEPLHF.

CDR3 bases: TGTGCCAGCAGTTTTTATTCAGGGCCGAGGCAACGAATCTTCTTC. It translates to CASSFYSGPRQRIFF. This chain joins TRBV27 and TRBJ2-1, with D maybe TRBD1 (5 bases). Trimming shortened V by 3 bases and J by 16 bases, and 25 bases separated the two germline ends. Germline lookup yields CDR1 MNHEY and CDR2 SMNVEV (reference sequence). CDR3 size: 15 residues.

CDR3 DNA: TGTGCCAGCAGCTTGGACGGGGGGGGCCGAAGTGAGCAGTTCTTC. Translating gives CASSLDGGGRSEQFF. The chain combines TRBV5-4 with TRBJ2-1; 8 bases are a match to TRBD2. V dropped 0 bases and J dropped 9; count of bases not matched to a gene: 8. Germline V gives CDR1 SGHNT, CDR2 YYREEE (reference sequence). The CDR3 has 15 residues.

The V and J genes are TRBV11-3 and TRBJ2-1; D might be TRBD1 (6 bases). Germline V CDR1 and CDR2: SGHNT, YENEEA. This CDR3 is 16 amino acids long. The germline V and J ends were trimmed by 5 bases and 0 bases, with 14 bases remaining between them. CDR3 residues: CASSPLQGPSYNEQFF. CDR3 coding DNA: TGTGCCAGCAGCCCCCTCCAGGGGCCCTCCTACAATGAGCAGTTCTTC.

The chain uses TRBV6-5 and TRBJ1-6; D not certain. The CDR3 length is 15 residues. Trimming pared 0 bases from V and 7 bases from J, leaving 10 bases between. Germline V CDR1 and CDR2: MNHEY, SVGAGI. This chain's CDR3 is CASSYSMETNSPLHF. CDR3 coding DNA: TGTGCCAGCAGTTACTCTATGGAGACGAATTCACCCCTCCACTTT.

This chain uses TRBV5-4 with TRBJ2-7; a weak D match, TRBD1 (7 bases). Germline V CDR1 and CDR2: SGHNT, YYREEE (reference sequence). The CDR3 consists of 17 residues. V was trimmed by 1 base and J by 4 bases, leaving 21 bases between them. The CDR3 spells CASSLHRAGQPHYEQYF. DNA for the CDR3: TGTGCCAGCAGCTTGCATCGGGCGGGACAGCCTCATTACGAGCAGTACTTC.

This clone appeared once. The rearrangement links TRBV4-3 to TRBJ2-7; maybe TRBD2 (6 bases). Germline lookup yields CDR1 LGHNA and CDR2 YSLEER. The V and J ends lost 6 bases and 2 bases respectively, with 14 bases between them. This CDR3 is built from 14 residues. The CDR3 DNA is TGCGCCAGCAGTCCGGGAGTAGGGGCCTACGAGCAGTACTTC. This sequence encodes CASSPGVGAYEQYF.

A few counts support this clone. The J gene is TRBJ1-5, the V gene TRBV2; no definite D call. V lost 3 bases, J lost 7 bases, and 13 bases lay in between. The V gene's germline CDR1 is SNHLY and CDR2 FYNNEI. This CDR3 comprises 14 residues. The CDR3 reads CASSDYDSFQPQHF. The DNA for the CDR3 is TGTGCCAGCAGTGACTATGACTCGTTCCAGCCCCAGCATTTT.